Given below is one TCR beta chain in context. Its antigen remains undetermined. Base qualities are not at hand, and no much larger clone is one base apart. The library was generated by 5' RACE. Sequencing used a NextSeq 500. To allow correction of PCR and sequencing errors, the TCR library protocol tagged every TCR cDNA molecule with a unique molecular identifier. For the original study's pipeline: Decombinator tools were used for TCR identification, UMI-based error correction and CDR3 extraction. TCRs above a frequency of 2 per 1,000, corresponding to the top 1% of the tumor frequency distribution, were defined as expanded. Expanded tumor TCRs were classed as regional if statistically deemed absent (corrected P<0.05) from at least one tumor region, otherwise ubiquitous. Each repertoire was subsampled 100 times to 5,000 TCRs, after which Renyi diversity was computed with the R vegan package. CDR3 similarity networks were built from amino acid triplet string-kernel similarity, connecting CDR3s with pairwise similarity above 0.82. The raw public reads went through TCRdb reprocessing: fastp at Q25, MiXCR clone calling, in-frame beta chains kept. Each entry merges the rows of one CDR3 protein and shows their most common DNA and genes. The V and J calls here are based on TCRdb, not the publication. The sample records 20,000 to 25,000 distinct CDR3 sequences, 15% to 20% of which are singletons. The top ten constitute more than 30% of the sample.

The time point label on this specimen signifies: sample taken at primary tumor resection. Samples were obtained from 65 to 90 patients with early-stage, untreated non-small cell lung cancer from the lung TRACERx cohort. For TCR sequencing, whole RNA was extracted from tumor and nontumor lung tissue, or from cryopreserved PBMC samples, and no cell sorting was done. Only patients with enough RNA available from two or more tumor regions were chosen for TCR sequencing. A lung pathologist reviewed the tumor and adjacent nontumor lung specimens before the specimens were selected. The V end loses 3 bases and the J end loses 3 bases, and a stretch of 18 bases separates them. The CDR3 spans 16 residues, from the cysteine through the phenylalanine. Kept here is only the CDR3 DNA, which spans 48 bases and is read in frame from base 1. Via the germline V gene, CDR1 is MDHEN and CDR2 SYDVKM. This sample is part of a study of spatial heterogeneity in lung cancer (dated by TCRdb to about 2019). Broadly, across the study: Beta-chain transcripts were consistently detected in greater numbers than alpha-chain transcripts, which likely reflects a higher abundance of beta-chain transcripts. In tumor regions, TCR transcript counts showed a strong correlation with a T cell transcriptional module score derived from matched bulk RNA-seq. Nonsynonymous mutation counts, determined by whole-exome sequencing of tumor tissue, were related to features of the TCR repertoire. In the raw uncorrected reads, each unique combination of TCR and UMI appeared more than ten times on average. In non-small cell lung cancer, the study made a quantitative comparison of TCR alpha and beta repertoires among multiple tumor regions, matched nontumor lung and blood. Both alpha and beta chains were TCR-sequenced in hundreds of tumor regions, 64 matched nontumor lung samples and roughly 50 PBMC samples obtained at surgery. What the study reported, not specific to this receptor: TCR-seq coverage of tumor T cells was estimated to be only roughly 7.3% for alpha chains and more than 11% for beta chains. A correlation was observed between the number of expanded intratumoral alpha and beta TCRs and the tumor nonsynonymous mutation count. Confirming at a functional level the hypothesis that regional TCRs recognize regional mutations was considered to require additional single-cell paired TCR alpha and beta sequencing. The count of ubiquitous expanded TCRs correlated with the count of ubiquitous nonsynonymous mutations, and the count of regional expanded TCRs correlated with the count of regional nonsynonymous mutations.

The receptor was derived from a female donor with early-stage non-small cell lung cancer. Sequences were derived from lung tumor tissue, sampled at surgery. The V and J genes are TRBV28 and TRBJ2-7; no D segment can be confidently identified. The DNA reads as follows: TGTGCCAGCAGTTTTTCCCGCGCGGTCTTAAGCTACGAGCAGTACTTC. This yields the protein CASSFSRAVLSYEQYF.